This T cell receptor (beta chain) was sequenced during a study of OX40 agonist ivuxolimab in advanced cancers. Whole-study context: Cancers in dose escalation were hepatocellular, melanoma, renal cell and head and neck. With a range of about 23 to 90, age averaged about 58 years, and 70% to 85% were male. Points from the study as a whole: At doses 0.1 to 3.0 mg/kg, CD4+ and CD8+ clones expanded. Expansion of clones was among the lowest in partial responders at 0.1-3.0 mg/kg.

Of note for this clone: Its antigen remains unidentified.

Generated by immunoSEQ multiplex PCR, the TCRdb table keeps only in-frame clones and is missing some. The table records roughly 50,000 clones, roughly 85% of them present only once. V was shortened by 10 bases and J by 4 bases, with 29 bases between the two germline ends. From germline, CDR1 is WNHNN and CDR2 SYGVQD (reference sequence). The CDR3 length is 18 residues. This sequence originates from an adult with an advanced solid tumor such as melanoma, head and neck, liver or kidney cancer. The chain uses TRBV10-1 and TRBJ1-5; D is perhaps TRBD1 (6 bases). This material consisted of CD4+ or CD8+ T cells sorted from blood, taken in a trial of the OX40 agonist ivuxolimab. In nucleotides, the CDR3 is TGCGCCAACTCTGCGGGGGGAGACAGGTTCTGCGGGAATCAGCCCCAGCATTTT. It yields the protein CANSAGGDRFCGNQPQHF.